The clone carrying this TCR beta chain was detected ten times or more. The antigen is not known. This record comes from a study of spatial heterogeneity in lung cancer. Study results and limitations: Resection blood, more than follow-up blood, showed ubiquitous expanded tumor TCRs.

Every individual TCR cDNA molecule carried its own unique molecular identifier, which allowed correction of PCR and sequencing errors. MiXCR, applied by TCRdb to the 5' RACE reads, yields one record per CDR3 protein. The table shows tens of thousands of distinct CDR3 sequences, with around 5.2% occurring only once. Documented time point: sample taken at primary tumor resection. In each case, whole RNA from tumor, nontumor lung or frozen PBMC was sequenced unsorted. There were some 76 donors, all of them untreated patients with early-stage non-small cell lung cancer. Trimming took off 6 bases at V and 8 bases at J, with 11 bases between the two ends. CDR1 and CDR2 from the germline V gene are DFQATT and SNEGSKA (reference sequence). This CDR3 comprises 11 residues.

The sequence was obtained from a male donor with early-stage non-small cell lung cancer. The chain links TRBV20-1 to TRBJ2-1; D uncertain. The starting material was PBMCs, obtained at surgery. CDR3 sequence: CSATLEHEQFF. CDR3 nucleotide sequence: TGCAGTGCGACCCTAGAGCATGAGCAGTTCTTC.